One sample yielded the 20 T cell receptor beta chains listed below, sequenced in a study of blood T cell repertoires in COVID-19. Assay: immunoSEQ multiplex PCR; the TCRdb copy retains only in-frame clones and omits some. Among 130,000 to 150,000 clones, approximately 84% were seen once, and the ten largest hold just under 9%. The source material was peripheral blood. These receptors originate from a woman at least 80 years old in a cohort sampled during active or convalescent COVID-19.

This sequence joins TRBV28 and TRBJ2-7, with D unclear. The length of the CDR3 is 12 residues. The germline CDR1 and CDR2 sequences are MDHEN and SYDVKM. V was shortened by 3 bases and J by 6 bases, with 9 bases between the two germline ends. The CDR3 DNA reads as TGTGCCAGCAGTTTTGGCCCCTCCGAGCAGTACGTC. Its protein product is CASSFGPSEQYV.

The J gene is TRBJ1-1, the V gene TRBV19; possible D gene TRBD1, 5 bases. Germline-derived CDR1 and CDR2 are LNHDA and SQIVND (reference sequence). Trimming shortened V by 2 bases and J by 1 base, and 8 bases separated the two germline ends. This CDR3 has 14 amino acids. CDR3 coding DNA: TGTGCCAGTAGTATACCGACAGAGAACACTGAAGCTTTCTTT. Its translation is CASSIPTENTEAFF.

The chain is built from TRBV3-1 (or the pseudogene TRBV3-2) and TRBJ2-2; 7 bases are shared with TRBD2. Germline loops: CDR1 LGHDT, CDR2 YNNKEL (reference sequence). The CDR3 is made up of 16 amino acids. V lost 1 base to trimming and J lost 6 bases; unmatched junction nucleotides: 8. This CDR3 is CASSQGGRGVAGELFF. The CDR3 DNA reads TGTGCCAGCAGCCAAGGGGGGAGGGGAGTCGCCGGGGAGCTGTTTTTT.

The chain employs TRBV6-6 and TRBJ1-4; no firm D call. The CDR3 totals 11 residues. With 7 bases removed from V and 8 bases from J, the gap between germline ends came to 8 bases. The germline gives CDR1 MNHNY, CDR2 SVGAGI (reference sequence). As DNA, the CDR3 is TGTGCCAGCATGTCCGGGGAAAAACTGTTTTTT. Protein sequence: CASMSGEKLFF.

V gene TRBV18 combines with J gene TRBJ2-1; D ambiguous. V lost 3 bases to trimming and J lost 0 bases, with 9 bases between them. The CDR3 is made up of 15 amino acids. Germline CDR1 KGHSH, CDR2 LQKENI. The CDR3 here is CASSPGQDSYNEQFF. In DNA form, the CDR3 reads TGTGCCAGCTCACCCGGCCAGGACTCCTACAATGAGCAGTTCTTC.

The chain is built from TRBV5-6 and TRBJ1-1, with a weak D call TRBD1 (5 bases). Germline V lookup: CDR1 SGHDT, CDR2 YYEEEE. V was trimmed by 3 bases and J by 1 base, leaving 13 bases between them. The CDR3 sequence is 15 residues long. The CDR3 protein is CASSWGPQGNTEAFF. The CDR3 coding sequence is TGTGCCAGCAGCTGGGGCCCTCAGGGGAACACTGAAGCTTTCTTT. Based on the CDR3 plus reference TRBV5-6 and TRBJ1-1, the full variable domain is DAGVTQSPTHLIKTRGQQVTLRCSPKSGHDTVSWYQQALGQGPQFIFQYYEEEERQRGNFPDRFSGHQFPNYSSELNVNALLLGDSALYLCASSWGPQGNTEAFFGQGTRLTVV.

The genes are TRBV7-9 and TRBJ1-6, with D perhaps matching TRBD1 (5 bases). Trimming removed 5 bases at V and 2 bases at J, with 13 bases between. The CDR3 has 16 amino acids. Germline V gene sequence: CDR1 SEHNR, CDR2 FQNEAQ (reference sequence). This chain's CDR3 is CASSPSGGAYNSPLHF. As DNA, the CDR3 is TGTGCCAGCAGCCCAAGCGGAGGGGCCTATAATTCACCCCTCCACTTT. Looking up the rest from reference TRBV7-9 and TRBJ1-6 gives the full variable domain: DTGVSQNPRHKITKRGQNVTFRCDPISEHNRLYWYRQTLGQGPEFLTYFQNEAQLEKSRLLSDRFSAERPKGSFSTLEIQRTEQGDSAMYLCASSPSGGAYNSPLHFGNGTRLTVT.

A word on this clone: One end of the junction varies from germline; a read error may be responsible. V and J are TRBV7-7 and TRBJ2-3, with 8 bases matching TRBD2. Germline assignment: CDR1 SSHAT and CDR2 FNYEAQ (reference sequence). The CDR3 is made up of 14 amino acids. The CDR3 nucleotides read TGTGCTAGCAGCCTAAGCGGGGGCGGAGATACGCAGTATTTT. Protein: CASSLSGGGDTQYF.

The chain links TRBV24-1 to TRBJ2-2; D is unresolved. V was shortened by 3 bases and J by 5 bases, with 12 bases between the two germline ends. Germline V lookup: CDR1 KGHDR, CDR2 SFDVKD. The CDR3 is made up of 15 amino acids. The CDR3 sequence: CATSDPRVPTGELFF. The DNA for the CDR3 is TGTGCCACCAGTGATCCCCGGGTTCCTACCGGGGAGCTGTTTTTT.

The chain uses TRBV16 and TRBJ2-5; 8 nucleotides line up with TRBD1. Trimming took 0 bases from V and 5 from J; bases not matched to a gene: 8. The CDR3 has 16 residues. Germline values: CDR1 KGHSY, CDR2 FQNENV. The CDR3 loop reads CASSQSGTGTKETQYF. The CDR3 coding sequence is TGTGCCAGCAGCCAATCAGGGACAGGTACTAAGGAGACCCAGTACTTC.

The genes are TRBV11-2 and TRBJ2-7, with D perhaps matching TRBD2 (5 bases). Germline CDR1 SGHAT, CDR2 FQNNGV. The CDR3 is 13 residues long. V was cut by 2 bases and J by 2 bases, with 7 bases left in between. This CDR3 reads CASSLSGTYEQYV. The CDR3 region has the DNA TGTGCCAGCAGCTTAAGCGGAACCTACGAGCAGTACGTC.

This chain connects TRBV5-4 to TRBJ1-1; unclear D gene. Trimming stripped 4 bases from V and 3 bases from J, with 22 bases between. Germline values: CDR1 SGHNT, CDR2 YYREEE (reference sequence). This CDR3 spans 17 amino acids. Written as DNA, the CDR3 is TGTGCCAGCAGCCCTTCGGGGTCTCCGAGATATTACACTGAAGCTTTCTTT. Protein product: CASSPSGSPRYYTEAFF.

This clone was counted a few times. CDR3 protein: CASSPILVGGYGYTF. CDR3 coding DNA: TGTGCCAGCAGCCCAATACTCGTCGGCGGCTATGGCTACACCTTC. The J gene is TRBJ1-2, the V gene TRBV5-6; D is uncertain. The length of the CDR3 is 15 residues. CDR1 is SGHDT, CDR2 YYEEEE, per germline. Trimming took off 4 bases at V and 4 bases at J, with 17 bases between the two ends.

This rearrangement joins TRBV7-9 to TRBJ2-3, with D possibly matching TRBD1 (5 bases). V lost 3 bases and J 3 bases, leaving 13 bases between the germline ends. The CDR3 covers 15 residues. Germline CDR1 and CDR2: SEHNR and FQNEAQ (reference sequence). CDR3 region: CASSFGRGRTDTQYF. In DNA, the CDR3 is TGTGCCAGCAGCTTCGGTAGGGGCCGGACAGATACGCAGTATTTT. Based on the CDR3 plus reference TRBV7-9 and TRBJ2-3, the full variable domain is DTGVSQNPRHKITKRGQNVTFRCDPISEHNRLYWYRQTLGQGPEFLTYFQNEAQLEKSRLLSDRFSAERPKGSFSTLEIQRTEQGDSAMYLCASSFGRGRTDTQYFGPGTRLTVL.

The CDR3 here is CASSHRVRTGVTDTQYF. As DNA, the CDR3 is TGTGCCAGCAGCCACCGAGTTCGTACAGGGGTCACAGATACGCAGTATTTT. The chain recombines TRBV14 with TRBJ2-3; 7 bases fit TRBD1. This CDR3 region has 17 residues. The germline CDR1 and CDR2 sequences are SGHDN and FVKESK. Trimming removed 3 bases from V and 2 bases from J; junction bases left unmatched: 11. Full variable domain (rest looked up from reference TRBV14 and TRBJ2-3): EAGVTQFPSHSVIEKGQTVTLRCDPISGHDNLYWYRRVMGKEIKFLLHFVKESKQDESGMPNNRFLAERTGGTYSTLKVQPAELEDSGVYFCASSHRVRTGVTDTQYFGPGTRLTVL.

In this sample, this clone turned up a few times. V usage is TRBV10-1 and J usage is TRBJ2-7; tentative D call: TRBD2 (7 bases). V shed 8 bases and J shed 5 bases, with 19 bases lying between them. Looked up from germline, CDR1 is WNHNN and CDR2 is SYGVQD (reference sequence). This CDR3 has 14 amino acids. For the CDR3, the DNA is TGCGCCAGCGCCGGGGGGCAAATCAGGAACGAGCAGTACGTC. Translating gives CASAGGQIRNEQYV.

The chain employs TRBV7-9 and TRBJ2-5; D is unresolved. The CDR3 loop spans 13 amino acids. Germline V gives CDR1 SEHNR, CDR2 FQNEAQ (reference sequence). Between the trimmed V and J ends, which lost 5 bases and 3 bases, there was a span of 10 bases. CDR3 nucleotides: TGTGCCAGCAGCGACGGGTTAAAAGAGACCCAGTACTTC. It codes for CASSDGLKETQYF.

The CDR3 reads CASSLIGGQAGNTIYF. In DNA, the CDR3 is TGTGCCAGCAGCTTAATTGGAGGGCAGGCTGGAAACACCATATATTTT. The chain links TRBV7-2 to TRBJ1-3; D is undetermined. This CDR3 comprises 16 residues. CDR1 and CDR2 (germline): SGHTA, FQGNSA. V lost 2 bases, J lost 2 bases, and 13 bases lay in between.

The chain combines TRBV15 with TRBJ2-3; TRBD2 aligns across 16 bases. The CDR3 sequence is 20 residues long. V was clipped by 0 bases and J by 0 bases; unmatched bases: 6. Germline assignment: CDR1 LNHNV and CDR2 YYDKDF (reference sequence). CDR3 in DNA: TGTGCCACCAGCAGAGATACCGGGACTAGCGGGGGGGCTAGCACAGATACGCAGTATTTT. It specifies CATSRDTGTSGGASTDTQYF.

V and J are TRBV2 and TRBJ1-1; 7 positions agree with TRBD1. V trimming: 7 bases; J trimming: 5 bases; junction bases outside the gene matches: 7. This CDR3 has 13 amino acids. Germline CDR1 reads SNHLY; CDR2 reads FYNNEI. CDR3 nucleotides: TGTGCCAGCACCCAGGGGGAGAGGACTGAAGCTTTCTTT. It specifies CASTQGERTEAFF.